The 4 T cell receptor beta chains reported below all come from one sample, sequenced in a study of T cells after yellow fever vaccination. Via MiXCR, TCRdb re-called the 5' RACE reads, giving one row per CDR3 protein. Of approximately 260,000 distinct CDR3 sequences in the sample, roughly 5.2% are singletons; the top ten hold less than 3.5%. This material consisted of CD4+ T cells sorted from PBMCs, taken on the day of the yellow fever booster vaccination. Receptors originate from a man in his late teens or twenties who received the YFV17D yellow fever vaccine.

The chain has TRBV5-1 and TRBJ1-3, with 7 bases that match TRBD1. The junction had 12 bases not matched to a gene; V was cut back by 3 bases and J by 0 bases. CDR3 length: 18 amino acids. Germline V gene sequence: CDR1 SGHRS, CDR2 YFSETQ. The CDR3 nucleotides are TGCGCCAGCAGCTGGGGGGGGGCCGGGACAGCCTCTGGAAACACCATATATTTT. It codes for CASSWGGAGTASGNTIYF.

This clonotype was recorded many times. The rearrangement links TRBV15 to TRBJ1-5; 8 bases are shared with TRBD1. V lost 4 bases, J lost 8 bases, and 16 bases stayed unmatched. CDR3 length: 17 amino acids. Germline V gene sequence: CDR1 LNHNV, CDR2 YYDKDF (reference sequence). The CDR3 nucleotides are TGTGCCACCAGCACTCCCGGGACAGGACTCCCTGGGGAGCCCCAGCATTTT. Translating it yields CATSTPGTGLPGEPQHF.

Ten or more counts support this clonotype. The chain recombines TRBV10-3 with TRBJ2-7; 7 positions match TRBD1. CDR1 is ENHRY and CDR2 is SYGVKD in the germline V gene. V shed 3 bases and J 5 bases; nucleotides not matched to a gene: 7. This CDR3 comprises 14 residues. In nucleotides, the CDR3 is TGTGCCATCAGTGAAAAGGGGGCGGGCGACGAGCAGTACTTC. This sequence encodes CAISEKGAGDEQYF.

This chain connects TRBV25-1 to TRBJ2-3; D is perhaps TRBD2 (6 bases). CDR1 and CDR2 from the germline V gene are MGHDK and SYGVNS. This CDR3 has 14 amino acids. The ends were cut back, 3 bases at V and 2 bases at J, with 9 bases in the middle. CDR3 sequence (DNA): TGTGCCAGCAGTGATCCGGGACTCACAGATACGCAGTATTTT. It encodes CASSDPGLTDTQYF.